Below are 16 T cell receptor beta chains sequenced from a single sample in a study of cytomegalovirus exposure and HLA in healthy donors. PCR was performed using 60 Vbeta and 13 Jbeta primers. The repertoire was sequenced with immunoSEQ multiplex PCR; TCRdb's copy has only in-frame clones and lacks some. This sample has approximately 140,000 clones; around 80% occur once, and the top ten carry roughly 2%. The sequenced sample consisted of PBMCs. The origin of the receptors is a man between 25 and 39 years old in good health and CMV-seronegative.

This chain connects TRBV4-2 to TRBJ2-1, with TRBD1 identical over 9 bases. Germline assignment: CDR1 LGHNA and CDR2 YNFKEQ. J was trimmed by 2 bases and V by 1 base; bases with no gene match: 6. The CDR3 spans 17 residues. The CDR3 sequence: CASSQVWGTGPYNEQFF. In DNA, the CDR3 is TGTGCCAGCAGCCAAGTTTGGGGGACAGGGCCCTACAATGAGCAGTTCTTC.

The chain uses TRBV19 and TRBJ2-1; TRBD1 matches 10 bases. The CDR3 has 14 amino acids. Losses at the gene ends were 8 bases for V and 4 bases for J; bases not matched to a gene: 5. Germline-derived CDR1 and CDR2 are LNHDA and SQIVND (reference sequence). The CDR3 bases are TGTGCCAGTCAACCGGGACAGGGGTACAATGAGCAGTTCTTC. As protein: CASQPGQGYNEQFF.

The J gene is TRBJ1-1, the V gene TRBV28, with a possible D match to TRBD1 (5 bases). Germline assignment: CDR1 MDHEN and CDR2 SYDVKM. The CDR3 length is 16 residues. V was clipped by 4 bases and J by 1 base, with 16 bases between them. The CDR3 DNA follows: TGTGCCAGCAGTTATTTCGGCAGGGCTGGGAACACTGAAGCTTTCTTT. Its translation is CASSYFGRAGNTEAFF. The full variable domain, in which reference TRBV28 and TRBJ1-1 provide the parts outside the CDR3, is DVKVTQSSRYLVKRTGEKVFLECVQDMDHENMFWYRQDPGLGLRLIYFSYDVKMKEKGDIPEGYSVSREKKERFSLILESASTNQTSMYLCASSYFGRAGNTEAFFGQGTRLTVV.

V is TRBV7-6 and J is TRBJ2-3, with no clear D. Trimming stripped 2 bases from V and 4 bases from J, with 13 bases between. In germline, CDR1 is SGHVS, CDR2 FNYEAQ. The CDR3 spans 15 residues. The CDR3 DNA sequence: TGTGCCAGCAGCTTATCCCCGGTCCGGGCAGATACGCAGTATTTT. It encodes CASSLSPVRADTQYF. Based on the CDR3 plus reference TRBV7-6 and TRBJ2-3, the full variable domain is GAGVSQSPRYKVTKRGQDVALRCDPISGHVSLYWYRQALGQGPEFLTYFNYEAQQDKSGLPNDRFSAERPEGSISTLTIQRTEQRDSAMYRCASSLSPVRADTQYFGPGTRLTVL.

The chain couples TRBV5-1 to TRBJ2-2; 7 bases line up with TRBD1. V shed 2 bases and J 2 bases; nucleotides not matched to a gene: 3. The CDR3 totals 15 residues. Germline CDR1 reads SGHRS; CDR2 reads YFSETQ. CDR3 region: CASSFGQANTGELFF. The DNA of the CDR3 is TGCGCCAGCAGCTTCGGACAGGCAAACACCGGGGAGCTGTTTTTT.

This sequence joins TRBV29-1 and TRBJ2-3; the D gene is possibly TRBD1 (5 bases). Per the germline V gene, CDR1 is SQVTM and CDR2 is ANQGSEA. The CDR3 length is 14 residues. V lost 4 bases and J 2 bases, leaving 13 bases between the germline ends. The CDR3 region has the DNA TGCAGCGTTGTAGGACACGGTTACACAGATACGCAGTATTTT. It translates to CSVVGHGYTDTQYF.

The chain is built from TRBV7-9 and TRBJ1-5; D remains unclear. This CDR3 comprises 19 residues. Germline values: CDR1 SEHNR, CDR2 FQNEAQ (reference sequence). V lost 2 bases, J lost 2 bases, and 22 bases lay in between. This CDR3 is CASSLLRPGERRGNQPQHF. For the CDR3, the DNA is TGTGCCAGCAGCTTACTCCGGCCCGGGGAACGGAGGGGCAATCAGCCCCAGCATTTT.

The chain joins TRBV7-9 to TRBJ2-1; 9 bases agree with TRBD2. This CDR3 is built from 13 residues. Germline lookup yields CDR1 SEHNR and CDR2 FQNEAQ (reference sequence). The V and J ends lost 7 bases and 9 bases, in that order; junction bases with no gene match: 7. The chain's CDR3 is CASTRGGHPEQFF. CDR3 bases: TGTGCCAGCACGCGGGGGGGCCATCCTGAGCAGTTCTTC.

The CDR3 protein is CASRQPGQGSNEQFF. As DNA, the CDR3 is TGTGCCAGCAGGCAACCGGGACAGGGGTCTAATGAGCAGTTCTTC. This sequence joins TRBV28 and TRBJ2-1, with 10 bases that match TRBD1. J was trimmed by 7 bases and V by 6 bases; bases with no gene match: 9. CDR1 MDHEN and CDR2 SYDVKM come from the germline V gene. The CDR3 consists of 15 residues.

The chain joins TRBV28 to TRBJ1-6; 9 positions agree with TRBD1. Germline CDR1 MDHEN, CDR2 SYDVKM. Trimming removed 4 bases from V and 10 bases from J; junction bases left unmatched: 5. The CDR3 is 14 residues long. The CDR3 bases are TGTGCCAGCAGTTCAAGGACAGGGGAATCACCCCTCCACTTT. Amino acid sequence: CASSSRTGESPLHF.

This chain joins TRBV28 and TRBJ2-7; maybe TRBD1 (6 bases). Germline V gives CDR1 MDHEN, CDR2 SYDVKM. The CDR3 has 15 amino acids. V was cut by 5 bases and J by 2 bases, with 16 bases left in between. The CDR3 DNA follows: TGTGCCAGCAGTCGGGACATAAACCTGCCCTACGAGCAGTACTTC. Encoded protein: CASSRDINLPYEQYF.

The CDR3 loop is CASKDIAGGSYEQYF. The CDR3 nucleotides read TGTGCCAGTAAAGATATAGCGGGCGGCTCCTACGAGCAGTACTTC. The chain joins TRBV28 to TRBJ2-7; 7 nucleotides align to TRBD2. With V trimmed by 9 bases and J by 0 bases, 11 bases remained unmatched. CDR3 size: 15 residues. In germline, CDR1 is MDHEN, CDR2 SYDVKM.

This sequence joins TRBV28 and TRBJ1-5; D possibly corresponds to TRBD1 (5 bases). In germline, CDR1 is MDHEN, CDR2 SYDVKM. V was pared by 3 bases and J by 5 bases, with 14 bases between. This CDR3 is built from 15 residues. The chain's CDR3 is CASSFLQGEDQPQHF. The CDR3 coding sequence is TGTGCCAGCAGTTTTTTGCAGGGTGAGGATCAGCCCCAGCATTTT.

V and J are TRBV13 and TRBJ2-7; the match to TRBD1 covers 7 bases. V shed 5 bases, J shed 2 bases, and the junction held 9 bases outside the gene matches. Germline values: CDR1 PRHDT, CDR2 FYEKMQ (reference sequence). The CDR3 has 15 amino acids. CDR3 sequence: CASSIRDRGAYEQYF. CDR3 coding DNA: TGTGCCAGCAGCATCCGGGACAGAGGTGCCTACGAGCAGTACTTC.

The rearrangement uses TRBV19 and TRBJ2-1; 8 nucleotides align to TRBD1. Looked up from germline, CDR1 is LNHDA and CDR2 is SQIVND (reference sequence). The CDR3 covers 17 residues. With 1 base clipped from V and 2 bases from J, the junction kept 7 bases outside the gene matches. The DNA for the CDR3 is TGTGCCAGTAGTATAGCTCCGGACAGGGTACCCTACAATGAGCAGTTCTTC. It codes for CASSIAPDRVPYNEQFF.

The CDR3, as DNA: TGCAGCGTTCGACAGGGGGGTCACGGGGAGCTGTTTTTT. Translated: CSVRQGGHGELFF. J is TRBJ2-2 and V is TRBV29-1; 9 nucleotides agree with TRBD1. The CDR3 is 13 residues long. The germline CDR1 and CDR2 sequences are SQVTM and ANQGSEA. Trimming removed 5 bases from V and 7 bases from J; junction bases left unmatched: 5.